This TCR beta chain came from a study of blood T cell repertoires in COVID-19. For the study at large: Donors in the United States, Italy and Spain gave samples during acute or convalescent COVID-19. PBMCs, B-cell-depleted T cells, or T cells were the source of the cDNA or gDNA that made up the material.

While infection was still active, Seattle patients were enrolled and then followed longitudinally. Here immunoSEQ multiplex PCR was the method, and the copy in TCRdb shows in-frame clones only, minus some. Altogether about 170,000 clones are present, roughly four fifths being singletons, with the ten largest covering approximately 2.6%. This CDR3 has 15 residues. The V gene end was trimmed by 1 base and the J gene end by 5 bases; junction bases not matched to a gene: 4. Per the germline V gene, CDR1 is SGHRS and CDR2 is YFSETQ. The sample consisted of peripheral blood. This clonotype was sampled from a woman aged 80 or over with COVID-19, enrolled during active disease. The chain is built from TRBV5-1 and TRBJ1-3; TRBD1 matches at 9 bases. The CDR3 reads CASSLMGQGRNTIYF. CDR3 sequence (DNA): TGCGCCAGCAGCTTGATGGGACAGGGTAGAAACACCATATATTTT.